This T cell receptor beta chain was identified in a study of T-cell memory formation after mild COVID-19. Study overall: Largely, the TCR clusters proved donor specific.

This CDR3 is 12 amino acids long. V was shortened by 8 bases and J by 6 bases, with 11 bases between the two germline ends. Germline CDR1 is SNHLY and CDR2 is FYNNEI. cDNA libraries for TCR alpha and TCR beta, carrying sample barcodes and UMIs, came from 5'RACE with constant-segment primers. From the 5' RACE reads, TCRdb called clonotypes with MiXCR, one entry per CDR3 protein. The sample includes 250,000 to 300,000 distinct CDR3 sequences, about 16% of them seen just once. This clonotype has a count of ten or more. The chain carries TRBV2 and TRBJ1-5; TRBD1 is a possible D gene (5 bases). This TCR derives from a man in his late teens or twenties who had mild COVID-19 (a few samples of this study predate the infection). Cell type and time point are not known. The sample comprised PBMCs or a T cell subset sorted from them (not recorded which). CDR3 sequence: CASSGEIQPQHF. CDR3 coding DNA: TGTGCCAGCTCGGGGGAAATTCAGCCCCAGCATTTT.